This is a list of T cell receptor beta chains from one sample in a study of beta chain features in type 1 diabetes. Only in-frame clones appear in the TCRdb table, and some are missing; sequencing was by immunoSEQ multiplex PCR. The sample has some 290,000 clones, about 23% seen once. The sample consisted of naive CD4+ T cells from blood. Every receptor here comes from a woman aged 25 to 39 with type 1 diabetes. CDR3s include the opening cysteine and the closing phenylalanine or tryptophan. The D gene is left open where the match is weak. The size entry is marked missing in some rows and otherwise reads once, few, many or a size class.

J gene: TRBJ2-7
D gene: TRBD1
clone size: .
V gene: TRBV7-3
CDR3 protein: CASSTVTGTGSYEQYF
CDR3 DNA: TGTGCCAGCAGCACCGTTACCGGGACAGGGAGCTACGAGCAGTACTTC

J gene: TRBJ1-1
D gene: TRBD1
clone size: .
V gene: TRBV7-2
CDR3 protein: CASSSDRYRAEAFF
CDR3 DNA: TGTGCCAGCAGCTCGGACAGGTATAGGGCTGAAGCTTTCTTT

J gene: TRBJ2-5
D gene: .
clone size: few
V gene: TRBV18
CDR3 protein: CASSPNRIQETQYF
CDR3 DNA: TGTGCCAGCTCACCAAACAGGATCCAAGAGACCCAGTACTTC

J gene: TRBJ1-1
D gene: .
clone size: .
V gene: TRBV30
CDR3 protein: CAWSVQIEAFF
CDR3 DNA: TGTGCCTGGAGTGTACAGATTGAAGCTTTCTTT

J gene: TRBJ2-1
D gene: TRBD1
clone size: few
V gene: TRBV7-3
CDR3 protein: CASSSPDRGANEQFF
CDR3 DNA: TGTGCCAGCAGCTCCCCGGACAGGGGGGCCAATGAGCAGTTCTTC

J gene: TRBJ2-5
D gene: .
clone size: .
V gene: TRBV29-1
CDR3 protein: CSVGTRKETQYF
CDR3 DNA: TGCAGCGTTGGGACACGCAAAGAGACCCAGTACTTC

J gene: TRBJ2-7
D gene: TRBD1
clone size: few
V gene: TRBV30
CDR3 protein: CAWSVQGGLAYEQYF
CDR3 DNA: TGTGCCTGGAGTGTACAGGGGGGATTGGCCTACGAGCAGTACTTC

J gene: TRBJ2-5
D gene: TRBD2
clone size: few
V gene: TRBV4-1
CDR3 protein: CASSQAIGFPGTSGFGTQYF
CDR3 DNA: TGCGCCAGCAGCCAAGCGATAGGGTTTCCGGGGACTAGCGGCTTCGGGACCCAGTACTTC

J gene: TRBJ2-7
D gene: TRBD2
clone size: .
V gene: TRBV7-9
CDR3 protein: CASSLLAGVEQYF
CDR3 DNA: TGTGCCAGCAGCTTACTAGCGGGAGTTGAGCAGTACTTC

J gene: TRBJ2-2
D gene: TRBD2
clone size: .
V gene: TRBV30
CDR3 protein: CATGRLAGDTGELFF
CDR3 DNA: TGTGCCACGGGGAGGCTAGCGGGAGACACCGGGGAGCTGTTTTTT

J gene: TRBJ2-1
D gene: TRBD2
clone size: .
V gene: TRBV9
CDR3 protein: CASSVATRGASTNEQFF
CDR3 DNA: TGTGCCAGCAGCGTAGCAACGCGGGGGGCCTCAACCAATGAGCAGTTCTTC

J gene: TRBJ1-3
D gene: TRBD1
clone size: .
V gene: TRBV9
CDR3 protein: CASSVAEGASGNTIYF
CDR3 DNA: TGTGCCAGCAGCGTAGCTGAGGGGGCGAGCGGAAACACCATATATTTT

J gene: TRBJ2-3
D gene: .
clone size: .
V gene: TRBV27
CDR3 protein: CASSFGFRDTQYF
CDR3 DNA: TGTGCCAGCAGTTTCGGGTTCCGAGATACGCAGTATTTT

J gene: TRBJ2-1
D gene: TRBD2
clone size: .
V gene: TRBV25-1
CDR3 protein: CASSGRLAGVLNEQFF
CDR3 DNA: TGTGCCAGCAGTGGGCGACTAGCGGGAGTCTTAAATGAGCAGTTCTTC

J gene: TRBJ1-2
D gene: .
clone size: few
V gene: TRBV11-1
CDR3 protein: CASSSEDSPTTYGYTF
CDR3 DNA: TGTGCCAGCAGCTCGGAGGACAGCCCTACTACCTATGGCTACACCTTC

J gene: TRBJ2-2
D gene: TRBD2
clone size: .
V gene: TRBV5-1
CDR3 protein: CASSAYWTSGPTGELFF
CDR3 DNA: TGCGCCAGCAGCGCCTACTGGACTAGCGGGCCAACCGGGGAGCTGTTTTTT

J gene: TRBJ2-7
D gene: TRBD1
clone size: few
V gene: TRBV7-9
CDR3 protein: CASSRSGQGADEQYF
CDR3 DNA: TGTGCCAGCAGTCGGTCGGGACAGGGGGCCGACGAGCAGTACTTC

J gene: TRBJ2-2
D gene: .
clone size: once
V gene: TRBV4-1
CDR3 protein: CASSQVLAGTFTGELFF
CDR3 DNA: TGCGCCAGCAGCCAAGTGCTAGCCGGAACATTTACCGGGGAGCTGTTTTTT

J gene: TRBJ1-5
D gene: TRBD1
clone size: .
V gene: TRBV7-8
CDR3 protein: CASSARDRREGPQHF
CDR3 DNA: TGTGCCAGCAGCGCCCGGGACAGACGAGAGGGGCCCCAGCATTTT

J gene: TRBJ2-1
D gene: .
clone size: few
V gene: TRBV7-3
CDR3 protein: CASGELADEQFF
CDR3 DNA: TGTGCCAGCGGGGAGCTAGCCGATGAGCAGTTCTTC

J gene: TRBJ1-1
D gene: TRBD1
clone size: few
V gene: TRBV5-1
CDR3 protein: CASSASSQGAGTEAFF
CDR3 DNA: TGCGCCAGCAGCGCGTCATCCCAGGGGGCTGGCACTGAAGCTTTCTTT

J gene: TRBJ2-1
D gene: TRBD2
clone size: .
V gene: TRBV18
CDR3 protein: CASSLSSGRPNEQFF
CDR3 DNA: TGTGCCAGCTCGTTGTCTAGCGGGAGACCCAATGAGCAGTTCTTC

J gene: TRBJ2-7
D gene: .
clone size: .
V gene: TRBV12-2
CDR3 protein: CASRFAGSYEQYF
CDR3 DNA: TGTGCAAGTCGCTTTGCGGGATCCTACGAGCAGTACTTC

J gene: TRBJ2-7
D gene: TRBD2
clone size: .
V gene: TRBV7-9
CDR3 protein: CASSPGTSGTQQYF
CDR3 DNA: TGTGCCAGCAGTCCCGGGACTAGCGGGACCCAGCAGTACTTC

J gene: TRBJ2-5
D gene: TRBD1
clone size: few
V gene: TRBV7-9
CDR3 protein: CASSPTGVKETQYF
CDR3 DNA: TGTGCCAGCAGCCCGACAGGGGTCAAGGAGACCCAGTACTTC

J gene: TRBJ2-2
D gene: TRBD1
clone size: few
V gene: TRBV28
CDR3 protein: CASGQDTGELFF
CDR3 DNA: TGTGCCAGCGGACAGGACACCGGGGAGCTGTTTTTT

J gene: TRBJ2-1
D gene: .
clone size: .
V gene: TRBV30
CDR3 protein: CAWTKTSPYNEQFF
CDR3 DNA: TGTGCCTGGACTAAGACTAGTCCCTACAATGAGCAGTTCTTC

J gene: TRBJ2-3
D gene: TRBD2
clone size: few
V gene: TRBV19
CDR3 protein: CASSARGTDTQYF
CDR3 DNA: TGTGCCAGTAGTGCGCGGGGGACAGATACGCAGTATTTT

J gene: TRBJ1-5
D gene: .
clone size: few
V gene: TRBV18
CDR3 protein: CASSPGEEQPQHF
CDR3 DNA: TGTGCCAGCTCTCCGGGGGAGGAGCAGCCCCAGCATTTT

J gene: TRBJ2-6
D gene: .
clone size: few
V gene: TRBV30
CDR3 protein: CARGGPLLDVLTF
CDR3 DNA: TGTGCCCGAGGAGGGCCGCTCTTGGACGTCCTGACTTTC

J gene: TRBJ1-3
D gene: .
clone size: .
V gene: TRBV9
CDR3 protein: CASSGQQGSTVADTIYF
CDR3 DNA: TGTGCCAGCAGCGGACAACAGGGTTCCACAGTGGCAGACACCATATATTTT

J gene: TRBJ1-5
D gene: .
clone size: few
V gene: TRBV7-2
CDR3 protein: CASSSGEGQPQHF
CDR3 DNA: TGTGCCAGCAGCTCAGGGGAGGGACAGCCCCAGCATTTT

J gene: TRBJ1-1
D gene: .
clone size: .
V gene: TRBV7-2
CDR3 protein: CASSFQGSTEAFF
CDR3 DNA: TGTGCCAGCAGCTTCCAGGGGAGTACTGAAGCTTTCTTT

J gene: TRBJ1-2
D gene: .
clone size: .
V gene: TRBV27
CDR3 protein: CASSPGHGGYGYTF
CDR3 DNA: TGTGCCAGCAGTCCCGGACACGGTGGCTATGGCTACACCTTC

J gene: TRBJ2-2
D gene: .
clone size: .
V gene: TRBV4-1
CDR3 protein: CASSLTVTGELFF
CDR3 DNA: TGCGCCAGCAGCCTGACAGTAACCGGGGAGCTGTTTTTT

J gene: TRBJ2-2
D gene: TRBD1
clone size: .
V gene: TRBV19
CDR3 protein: CASIGTGNTGELFF
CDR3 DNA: TGTGCCAGTATCGGGACAGGGAACACCGGGGAGCTGTTTTTT

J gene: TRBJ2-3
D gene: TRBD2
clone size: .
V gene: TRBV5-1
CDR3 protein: CASSSSGSITDTQYF
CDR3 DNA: TGCGCCAGCAGCTCCAGCGGGAGTATTACAGATACGCAGTATTTT

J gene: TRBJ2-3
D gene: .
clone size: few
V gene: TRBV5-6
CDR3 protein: CASSKPPGLDTQYF
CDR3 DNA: TGTGCCAGCAGCAAACCACCGGGACTAGATACGCAGTATTTT

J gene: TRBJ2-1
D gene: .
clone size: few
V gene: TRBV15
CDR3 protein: CATSRDFVRFGSYNEQFF
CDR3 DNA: TGTGCCACCAGCAGAGATTTCGTGCGGTTCGGGTCCTACAATGAGCAGTTCTTC

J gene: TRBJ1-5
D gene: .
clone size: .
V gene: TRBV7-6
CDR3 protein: CASSLSSNQPQHF
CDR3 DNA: TGTGCCAGCAGCTTGAGTAGCAATCAGCCCCAGCATTTT

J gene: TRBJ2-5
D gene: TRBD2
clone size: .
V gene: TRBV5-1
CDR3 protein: CASSLGLAAETQYF
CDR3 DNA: TGCGCCAGCAGCCTGGGACTAGCGGCGGAGACCCAGTACTTC

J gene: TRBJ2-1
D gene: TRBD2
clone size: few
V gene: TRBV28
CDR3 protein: CASGLAGVEEQFF
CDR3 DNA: TGTGCCAGCGGACTAGCGGGAGTAGAGGAGCAGTTCTTC

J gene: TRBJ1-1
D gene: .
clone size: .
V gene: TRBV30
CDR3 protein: CAWSVRGSTEAFF
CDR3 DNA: TGTGCCTGGAGTGTACGGGGTAGCACTGAAGCTTTCTTT